This TCR beta chain was recorded in a study of T-cell reconstitution after alpha-beta-depleted transplantation in children. Using unique molecular identifiers, the investigators prepared the TCRbeta library. TCRdb fed the PCR reads into MiXCR, producing one record per CDR3 protein. The sample records around 410,000 distinct CDR3 sequences, about a tenth being singletons. This clonotype came up a few times. The CDR3 has 15 amino acids. V lost 6 bases and J lost 4, with 16 bases in between. The sequence came from a human donor who donated a stem cell graft to a child with acute myeloid leukemia. The chain is built from TRBV12-3 or TRBV12-4 and TRBJ2-1; D possibly matches TRBD1 or TRBD2 (5 bases each). Here the sequenced sample was PBMCs from the stem cell graft donor, taken from the stem cell graft. The CDR3 DNA follows: TGTGCCAGCAGGGGGTGGGACCTTCGTTACAATGAGCAGTTCTTC. Protein product: CASRGWDLRYNEQFF.